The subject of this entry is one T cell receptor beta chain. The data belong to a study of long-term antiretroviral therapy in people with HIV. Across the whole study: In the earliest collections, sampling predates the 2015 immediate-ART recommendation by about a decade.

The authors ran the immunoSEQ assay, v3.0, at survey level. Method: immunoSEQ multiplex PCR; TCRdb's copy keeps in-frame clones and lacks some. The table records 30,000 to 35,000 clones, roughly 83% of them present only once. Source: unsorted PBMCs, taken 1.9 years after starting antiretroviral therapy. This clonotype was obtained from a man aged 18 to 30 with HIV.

The CDR3 nucleotides are TGCGCCAGCAGCCAACAAGACCTAGTGGGAGTGGGTACGCAGTATTTT. This gives the protein CASSQQDLVGVGTQYF. The chain links TRBV4-1 to TRBJ2-3; perhaps TRBD2 as D (5 bases). The CDR3 is 16 amino acids. The germline V gene has CDR1 MGHRA and CDR2 YSYEKL. Trimming left V 2 bases short and J 8 bases short, with 20 bases between.